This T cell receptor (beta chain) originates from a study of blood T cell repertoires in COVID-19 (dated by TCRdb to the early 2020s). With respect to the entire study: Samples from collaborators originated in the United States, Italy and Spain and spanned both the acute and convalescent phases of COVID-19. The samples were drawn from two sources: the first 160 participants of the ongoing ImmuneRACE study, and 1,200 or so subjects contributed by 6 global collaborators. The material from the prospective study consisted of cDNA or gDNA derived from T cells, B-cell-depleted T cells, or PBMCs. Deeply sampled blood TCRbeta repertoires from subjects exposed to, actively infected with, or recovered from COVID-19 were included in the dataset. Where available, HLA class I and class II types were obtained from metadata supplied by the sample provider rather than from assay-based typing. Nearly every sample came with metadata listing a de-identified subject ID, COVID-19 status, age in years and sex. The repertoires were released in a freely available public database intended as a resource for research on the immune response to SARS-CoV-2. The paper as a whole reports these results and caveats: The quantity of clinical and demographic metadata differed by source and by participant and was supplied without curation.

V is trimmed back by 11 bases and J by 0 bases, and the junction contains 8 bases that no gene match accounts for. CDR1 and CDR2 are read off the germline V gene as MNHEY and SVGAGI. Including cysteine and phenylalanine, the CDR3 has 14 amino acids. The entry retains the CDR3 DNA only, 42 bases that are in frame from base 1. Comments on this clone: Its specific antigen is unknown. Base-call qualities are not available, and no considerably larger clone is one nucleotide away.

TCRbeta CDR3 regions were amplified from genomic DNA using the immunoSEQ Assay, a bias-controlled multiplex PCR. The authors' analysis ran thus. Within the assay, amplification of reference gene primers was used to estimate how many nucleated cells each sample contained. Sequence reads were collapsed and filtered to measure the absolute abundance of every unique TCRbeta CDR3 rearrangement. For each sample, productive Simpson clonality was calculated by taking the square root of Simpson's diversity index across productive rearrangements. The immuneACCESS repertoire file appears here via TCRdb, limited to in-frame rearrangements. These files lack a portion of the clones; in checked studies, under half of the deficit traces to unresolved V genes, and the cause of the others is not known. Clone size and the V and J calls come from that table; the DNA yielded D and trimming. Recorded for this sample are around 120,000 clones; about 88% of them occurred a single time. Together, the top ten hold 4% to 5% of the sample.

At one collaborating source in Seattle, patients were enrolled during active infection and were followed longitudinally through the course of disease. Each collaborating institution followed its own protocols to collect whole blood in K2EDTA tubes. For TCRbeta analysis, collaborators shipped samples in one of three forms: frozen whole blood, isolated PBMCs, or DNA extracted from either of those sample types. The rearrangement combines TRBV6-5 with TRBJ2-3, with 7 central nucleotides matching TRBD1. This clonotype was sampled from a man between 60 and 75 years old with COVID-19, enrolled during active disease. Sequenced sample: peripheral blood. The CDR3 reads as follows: CAGGQSLSTDTQYF. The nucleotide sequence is TGTGCCGGGGGACAGAGCCTCAGCACAGATACGCAGTATTTT.